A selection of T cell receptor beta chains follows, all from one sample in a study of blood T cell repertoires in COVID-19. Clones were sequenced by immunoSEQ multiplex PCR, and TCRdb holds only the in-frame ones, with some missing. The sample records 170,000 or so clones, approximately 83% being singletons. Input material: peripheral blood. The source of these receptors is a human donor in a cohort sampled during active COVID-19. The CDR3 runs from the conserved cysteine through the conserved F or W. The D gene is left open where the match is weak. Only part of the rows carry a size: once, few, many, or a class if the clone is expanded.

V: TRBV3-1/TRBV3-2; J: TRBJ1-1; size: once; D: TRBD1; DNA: TGTGCCAGCAGCCCGGGACAGATGAACACTGAAGCTTTCTTT; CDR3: CASSPGQMNTEAFF
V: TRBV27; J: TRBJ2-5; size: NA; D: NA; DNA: TGTGCCAGCAGTTCTACAGGGACCCAGTACTTC; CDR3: CASSSTGTQYF
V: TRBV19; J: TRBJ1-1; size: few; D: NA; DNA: TGTGCCAGTAGGCCACCGGGAGGTGAAGCTTTCTTT; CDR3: CASRPPGGEAFF
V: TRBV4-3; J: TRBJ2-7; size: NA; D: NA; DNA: TGCGCCAGCAGCCAAGGACAGTATTCCTACGAGCAGTACTTC; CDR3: CASSQGQYSYEQYF
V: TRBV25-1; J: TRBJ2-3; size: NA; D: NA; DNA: TGTGCCAGCAGTGACGTCGACAGAGAGACAGATACGCAGTATTTT; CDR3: CASSDVDRETDTQYF
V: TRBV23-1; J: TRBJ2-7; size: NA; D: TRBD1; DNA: TGCGCCAGCAGTCCCGCCGACAGGGGTTGGGGATCCTACGAGCAGTACTTC; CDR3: CASSPADRGWGSYEQYF
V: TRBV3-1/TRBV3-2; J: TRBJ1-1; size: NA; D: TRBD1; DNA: TGTGCCAGCAGCCCCGGTGGGACAGGGTACACTGAAGCTTTCTTT; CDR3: CASSPGGTGYTEAFF
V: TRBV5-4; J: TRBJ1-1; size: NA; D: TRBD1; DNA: TGTGCCAGCAGCCCTGGGACAGTAGGCACTGAAGCTTTCTTT; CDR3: CASSPGTVGTEAFF
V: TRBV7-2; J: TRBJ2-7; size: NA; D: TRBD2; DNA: TGTGCCAGCAGCTTATCTGCTAGCGGGAGCTACGAGCAGTACTTC; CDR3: CASSLSASGSYEQYF
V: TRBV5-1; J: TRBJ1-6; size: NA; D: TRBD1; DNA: TGCGCCAGCAGCGAGAGGACAGGGAGGGATTCACCCCTCCACTTT; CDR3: CASSERTGRDSPLHF
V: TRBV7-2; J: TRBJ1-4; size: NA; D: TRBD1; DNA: TGTGCCAGCAGCGAAACAGGGGGCGGAGAAAAACTGTTTTTT; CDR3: CASSETGGGEKLFF
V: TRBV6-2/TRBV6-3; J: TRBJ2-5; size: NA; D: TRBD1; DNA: TGTGCCAGCAGCTGGGACAGGGGTCTTTCAGAGACCCAGTACTTC; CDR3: CASSWDRGLSETQYF
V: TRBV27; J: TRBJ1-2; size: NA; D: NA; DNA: TGTGCCAGCAGTCTGGGGGGGCTCGGCTACACCTTC; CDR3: CASSLGGLGYTF
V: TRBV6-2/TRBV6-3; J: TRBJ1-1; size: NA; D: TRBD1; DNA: TGTGCCAGCAGTTACCCACGCGGGGAAAAGGGACAGACGAACACTGAAGCTTTCTTT; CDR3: CASSYPRGEKGQTNTEAFF
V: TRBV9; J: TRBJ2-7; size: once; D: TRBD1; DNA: TGTGCCAGCAGCTATGGACAGGGGGTGACCTACGAGCAGTACTTC; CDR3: CASSYGQGVTYEQYF
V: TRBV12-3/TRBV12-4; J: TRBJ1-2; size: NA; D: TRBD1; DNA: TGTGCCAGCAGTTTACGGACAGGGGGCGGCTACACCTTC; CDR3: CASSLRTGGGYTF
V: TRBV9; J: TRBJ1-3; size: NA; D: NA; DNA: TGTGCCAGCAGCGCCCACGGGATCTCTGGAAACACCATATATTTT; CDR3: CASSAHGISGNTIYF
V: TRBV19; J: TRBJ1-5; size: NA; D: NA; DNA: TGTGCCAGTAGACCAGGGGAACTTAGCAATCAGCCCCAGCATTTT; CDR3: CASRPGELSNQPQHF
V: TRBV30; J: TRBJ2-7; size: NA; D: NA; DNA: TGTGCCTGGAGTCAAGAGGGGGTCAGCTCCTACGAGCAGTACTTC; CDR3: CAWSQEGVSSYEQYF
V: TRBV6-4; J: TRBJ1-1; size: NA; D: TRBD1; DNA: TGTGCCAGCAGTTCCGACAGGGGTGCTGAAGCTTTCTTT; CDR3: CASSSDRGAEAFF
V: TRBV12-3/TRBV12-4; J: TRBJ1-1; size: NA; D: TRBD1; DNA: TGTGCCAGCAGTCGGGACAGGCTTGAAGCTTTCTTT; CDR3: CASSRDRLEAFF
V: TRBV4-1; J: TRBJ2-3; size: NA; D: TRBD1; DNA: TGCGCCAGCAGCCAAGGGCCGGGACAGGGAAGGGCAGATACGCAGTATTTT; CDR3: CASSQGPGQGRADTQYF
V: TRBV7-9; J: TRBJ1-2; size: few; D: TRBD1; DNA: TGTGCCAGCAGCTCTACCGGGACAGCATATGGCTACACCTTC; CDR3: CASSSTGTAYGYTF
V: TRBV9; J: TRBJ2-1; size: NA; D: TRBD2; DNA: TGTGCCAGCAGGCCGGGATTAGCGGGAGGGGACAATGAGCAGTTCTTC; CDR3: CASRPGLAGGDNEQFF
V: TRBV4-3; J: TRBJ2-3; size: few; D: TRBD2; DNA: TGCGCCAGCAGCCAAACTAGCGGGGGGGCCACAGATACGCAGTATTTT; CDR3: CASSQTSGGATDTQYF
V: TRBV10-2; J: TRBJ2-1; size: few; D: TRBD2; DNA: TGCGCCAGCAGCCCTAGCGGGAGGGGAGGGGGAGAGCAGTTCTTC; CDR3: CASSPSGRGGGEQFF
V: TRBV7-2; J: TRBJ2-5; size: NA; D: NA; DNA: TGTGCCAGCAGTCGGGATTTCCAAGAGACCCAGTACTTC; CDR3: CASSRDFQETQYF
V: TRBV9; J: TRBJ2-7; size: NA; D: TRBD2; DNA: TGTGCCAGCAGCGTATCTAGCGGGACTTACGAGCAGTACTTC; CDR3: CASSVSSGTYEQYF
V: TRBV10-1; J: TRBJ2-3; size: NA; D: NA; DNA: TGCGCCAGCAGTAGGGCAGGGGACACAGATACGCAGTATTTT; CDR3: CASSRAGDTDTQYF